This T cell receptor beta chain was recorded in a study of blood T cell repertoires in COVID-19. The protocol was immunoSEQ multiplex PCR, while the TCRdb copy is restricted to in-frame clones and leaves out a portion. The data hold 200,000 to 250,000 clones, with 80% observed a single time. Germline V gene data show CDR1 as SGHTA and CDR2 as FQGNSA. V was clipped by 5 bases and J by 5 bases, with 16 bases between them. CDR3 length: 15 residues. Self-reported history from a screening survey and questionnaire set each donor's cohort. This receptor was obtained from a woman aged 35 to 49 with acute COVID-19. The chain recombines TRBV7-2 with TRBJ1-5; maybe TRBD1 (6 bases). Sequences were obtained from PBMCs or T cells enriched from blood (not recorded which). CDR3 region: CASSPGDRPHQPQHF. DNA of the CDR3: TGTGCCAGCAGCCCCGGTGACAGGCCTCATCAGCCCCAGCATTTT.